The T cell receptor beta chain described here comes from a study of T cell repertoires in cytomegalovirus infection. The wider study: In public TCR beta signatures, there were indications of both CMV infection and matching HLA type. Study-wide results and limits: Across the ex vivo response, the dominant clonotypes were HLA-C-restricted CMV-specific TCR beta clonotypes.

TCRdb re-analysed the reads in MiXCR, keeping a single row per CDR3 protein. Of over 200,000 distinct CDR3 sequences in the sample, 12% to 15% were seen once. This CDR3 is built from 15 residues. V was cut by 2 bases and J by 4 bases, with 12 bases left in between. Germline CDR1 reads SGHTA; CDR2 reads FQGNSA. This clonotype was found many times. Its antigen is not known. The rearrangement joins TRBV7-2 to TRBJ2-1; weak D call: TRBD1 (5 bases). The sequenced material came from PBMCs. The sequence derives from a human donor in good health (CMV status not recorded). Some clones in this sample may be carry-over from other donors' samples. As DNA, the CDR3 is TGTGCCAGCAGCTTATCTGGGGCGAAGTACAATGAGCAGTTCTTC. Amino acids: CASSLSGAKYNEQFF. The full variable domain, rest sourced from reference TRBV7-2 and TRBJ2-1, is GAGVSQSPSNKVTEKGKDVELRCDPISGHTALYWYRQSLGQGLEFLIYFQGNSAPDKSGLPSDRFSAERTGGSVSTLTIQRTQQEDSAVYLCASSLSGAKYNEQFFGPGTRLTVL.